The 30 T cell receptor beta chains given below trace back to one sample, sequenced in a study of T cell repertoires in ileal Crohn's disease. Data came from immunoSEQ multiplex PCR; TCRdb stores just in-frame clones and leaves some out. This sample yields 15,000 to 20,000 clones, of which about 70% are seen a single time; around 4% belongs to the top ten. Regarding time point: inflamed ileum from the surgical specimen. The source material was ileal tissue. The receptors originated from an adult with Crohn's disease.

This chain connects TRBV6-1 to TRBJ2-1; possible D gene TRBD2, 5 bases. This CDR3 has 13 residues. Trimming pared 3 bases from V and 9 bases from J, leaving 12 bases between. CDR1 is MNHNS, CDR2 SASEGT, per germline. This chain's CDR3 is CASSDPDAGEQFF. CDR3 DNA sequence: TGTGCCAGCAGTGATCCTGACGCGGGTGAGCAGTTCTTC.

The chain uses TRBV5-1 and TRBJ2-5; 7 bases are shared with TRBD1. Per the germline V gene, CDR1 is SGHRS and CDR2 is YFSETQ. The CDR3 is 14 residues long. Trimming at V came to 2 bases and at J to 2 bases, leaving 3 bases not matched to a gene. The CDR3 DNA sequence: TGCGCCAGCAGCTTACAGGGACAGCAAGAGACCCAGTACTTC. Translating it yields CASSLQGQQETQYF. The complete variable domain, with remaining parts taken from reference TRBV5-1 and TRBJ2-5, reads KAGVTQTPRYLIKTRGQQVTLSCSPISGHRSVSWYQQTPGQGLQFLFEYFSETQRNKGNFPGRFSGRQFSNSRSEMNVSTLELGDSALYLCASSLQGQQETQYFGPGTRLLVL.

The CDR3 is CATSRNQGNQPQHF. CDR3 nucleotides: TGTGCCACCAGCCGCAATCAGGGGAATCAGCCCCAGCATTTT. The chain links TRBV15 to TRBJ1-5, with D tentatively TRBD1 (6 bases). Trimming stripped 5 bases from V and 4 bases from J, with 12 bases between. Per the germline V gene, CDR1 is LNHNV and CDR2 is YYDKDF (reference sequence). The CDR3 spans 14 residues.

This chain joins TRBV5-4 and TRBJ1-2; no firm D call. Germline loops: CDR1 SGHNT, CDR2 YYREEE (reference sequence). The length of the CDR3 is 15 residues. V was pared by 4 bases and J by 8 bases, with 21 bases between. The CDR3 loop reads CASSLRTFQMGGYTF. In nucleotides, the CDR3 is TGTGCCAGCAGCCTACGGACGTTCCAAATGGGCGGCTACACCTTC.

This clone was detected a few times. The chain has TRBV6-1 and TRBJ1-5; D gene uncertain. The germline V and J ends were trimmed by 7 bases and 0 bases, with 4 bases remaining between them. CDR3 length equals 12 residues. Germline V CDR1 and CDR2: MNHNS, SASEGT. The CDR3 is CASTDSNQPQHF. CDR3 DNA: TGTGCCAGCACCGATAGCAATCAGCCCCAGCATTTT.

V usage is TRBV7-8 and J usage is TRBJ2-7, with TRBD2 identical over 7 bases. V lost 8 bases, J lost 5 bases, and 15 bases stayed unmatched. The CDR3 runs 15 residues. Germline CDR1 reads SGHVS; CDR2 reads FQNEAQ. The DNA for the CDR3 is TGTGCCAGCCTACCGGGGATAGCGGGTAGTCACGAGCAGTACTTC. The encoded protein is CASLPGIAGSHEQYF.

The genes are TRBV2 and TRBJ1-5, with D perhaps matching TRBD1 (6 bases). In germline, CDR1 is SNHLY, CDR2 FYNNEI. The ends were cut back, 3 bases at V and 0 bases at J, with 9 bases in the middle. CDR3 length equals 15 residues. The DNA for the CDR3 is TGTGCCAGCAGTGACAGGGGCATTAGCAATCAGCCCCAGCATTTT. It yields the protein CASSDRGISNQPQHF.

This chain links TRBV6-1 with TRBJ2-1, with 9 bases fitting TRBD2. The CDR3 spans 16 residues. CDR1 and CDR2 (germline): MNHNS, SASEGT. Germline trimming cut 2 bases from V and 4 bases from J; bases unmatched to any gene: 6. The CDR3: CASSEFGGGGYNEQFF. The CDR3 nucleotides read TGTGCCAGCAGTGAATTTGGCGGGGGGGGATACAATGAGCAGTTCTTC.

This rearrangement joins TRBV5-1 to TRBJ1-2, with 8 nucleotides matching TRBD1. The V segment lost 1 base and the J segment 7 bases; nucleotides outside the gene matches: 9. Germline values: CDR1 SGHRS, CDR2 YFSETQ. The CDR3 length is 15 residues. Written as DNA, the CDR3 is TGCGCCAGCAGCTTGAGCGTGGACAGGGATACTGGCTACACCTTC. Amino acid sequence: CASSLSVDRDTGYTF.

This chain connects TRBV4-1 to TRBJ1-4; possibly TRBD1 for D (5 bases). The germline CDR1 and CDR2 sequences are MGHRA and YSYEKL. Trimming shortened V by 4 bases and J by 3 bases, and 15 bases separated the two germline ends. This CDR3 has 16 amino acids. The CDR3 DNA follows: TGCGCCAGCAGCCCCCTCGAGACAGCTGCTAATGAAAAACTGTTTTTT. This translates into CASSPLETAANEKLFF.

The CDR3 loop is CASSSGWGEGQETQYF. The DNA of the CDR3 is TGTGCCAGCAGTTCGGGATGGGGGGAGGGTCAAGAGACCCAGTACTTC. The genes are TRBV5-6 and TRBJ2-5; TRBD2 aligns across 7 bases. CDR3 size: 16 residues. V lost 5 bases to trimming and J lost 2 bases; unmatched junction nucleotides: 12. From germline, CDR1 is SGHDT and CDR2 YYEEEE.

The genes are TRBV2 and TRBJ2-7, with a weak D call TRBD2 (5 bases). The CDR3 contains 12 residues. The V and J ends lost 2 bases and 3 bases respectively, with 5 bases between them. Germline V gene lookup returns CDR1 SNHLY and CDR2 FYNNEI. This CDR3 is CASSERGYEQYF. As DNA, the CDR3 is TGTGCCAGCAGTGAACGGGGCTACGAGCAGTACTTC.

The J gene is TRBJ1-1, the V gene TRBV6-5; D gene ambiguous. The CDR3 is 14 amino acids. The V and J ends lost 6 bases and 1 base respectively, with 12 bases between them. Germline V gene lookup returns CDR1 MNHEY and CDR2 SVGAGI. CDR3 in amino acids: CASSSQMPNTEAFF. DNA for the CDR3: TGTGCCAGCAGCTCACAGATGCCGAACACTGAAGCTTTCTTT.

V gene TRBV9 combines with J gene TRBJ1-1; TRBD1 matches at 8 bases. CDR3 length: 15 residues. The V segment lost 4 bases and the J segment 1 base; nucleotides outside the gene matches: 6. Germline CDR1 is SGDLS and CDR2 is YYNGEE. CDR3: CASSFQGARNTEAFF. The CDR3, as DNA: TGTGCCAGCAGCTTCCAGGGGGCGCGGAACACTGAAGCTTTCTTT.

In DNA, the CDR3 is TGCGCCAGCAGCAAATGGACAGGAAGGACAGATACGCAGTATTTT. Translation: CASSKWTGRTDTQYF. The chain recombines TRBV5-1 with TRBJ2-3, with TRBD1 matching 7 bases. CDR1 and CDR2 (germline): SGHRS, YFSETQ. The V and J ends lost 4 bases and 3 bases, in that order; junction bases with no gene match: 8. This CDR3 spans 15 amino acids.

This clone was detected once. The chain couples TRBV6-5 to TRBJ2-7; D tentatively reads TRBD1 or TRBD2 (5 bases each). CDR1 and CDR2 (germline): MNHEY, SVGAGI. There are 15 residues in the CDR3. V was pared by 3 bases and J by 7 bases, with 19 bases between. The CDR3 nucleotides are TGTGCCAGCAGTTATCAAGGGGCCACCTGGGGGGAGCAGTACTTC. Amino acids: CASSYQGATWGEQYF.

This chain uses TRBV7-2 with TRBJ1-2; D may be TRBD1 (5 bases). CDR1 is SGHTA, CDR2 FQGNSA, per germline. V shed 7 bases and J shed 4 bases, with 19 bases lying between them. CDR3 size: 15 residues. CDR3 in DNA: TGTGCCAGCACGTGGAATGTGGGGGGAGTCTATGGCTACACCTTC. Translated: CASTWNVGGVYGYTF. The whole variable domain, filled in from reference TRBV7-2 and TRBJ1-2, reads GAGVSQSPSNKVTEKGKDVELRCDPISGHTALYWYRQSLGQGLEFLIYFQGNSAPDKSGLPSDRFSAERTGGSVSTLTIQRTQQEDSAVYLCASTWNVGGVYGYTFGSGTRLTVV.

The rearrangement uses TRBV6-5 and TRBJ1-1; possibly TRBD1 for D (5 bases). Germline CDR1 is MNHEY and CDR2 is SVGAGI. The CDR3 is made up of 14 amino acids. Trimming removed 0 bases at V and 7 bases at J, with 12 bases between. The CDR3 DNA follows: TGTGCCAGCAGTTACTCGGGGCAGGCTAATGAAGCTTTCTTT. Its protein product is CASSYSGQANEAFF.

This clone has a handful of counts. The chain uses TRBV2 and TRBJ2-4; the D gene is possibly TRBD2 (5 bases). The ends were cut back, 6 bases at V and 1 base at J, with 16 bases in the middle. The CDR3 consists of 16 residues. Germline lookup yields CDR1 SNHLY and CDR2 FYNNEI. The CDR3 is CASSRTQRGAKNIQYF. The CDR3 coding sequence is TGTGCCAGCAGCCGGACTCAAAGAGGGGCCAAAAACATTCAGTACTTC.

The V and J genes are TRBV6-6 and TRBJ2-1; 7 bases agree with TRBD1. The CDR3 totals 15 residues. CDR1 and CDR2 (germline): MNHNY, SVGAGI (reference sequence). Unmatched junction bases numbered 7, after V lost 6 bases and J lost 2 bases. The CDR3 reads CASSQGQRPYNEQFF. Here the CDR3 DNA reads TGTGCCAGCAGCCAGGGACAGCGCCCCTACAATGAGCAGTTCTTC.

V is TRBV6-5 and J is TRBJ2-3, with 13 bases fitting TRBD2. CDR3 size: 15 residues. From germline, CDR1 is MNHEY and CDR2 SVGAGI. Trimming at V came to 6 bases and at J to 7 bases, leaving 7 bases not matched to a gene. In DNA, the CDR3 is TGTGCCAGCAGCAGACCGGGACTAGCGGGATATACGCAGTATTTT. This encodes CASSRPGLAGYTQYF.

The V call is TRBV4-1, the J call TRBJ1-1; D may be TRBD1 (5 bases). The CDR3 runs 18 residues. Germline lookup yields CDR1 MGHRA and CDR2 YSYEKL. Between the trimmed V and J ends, which lost 2 bases and 0 bases, there was a span of 19 bases. CDR3 bases: TGCGCCAGCAGCCAACCCCTGCAGGGACCCGTCATGAACACTGAAGCTTTCTTT. This codes for CASSQPLQGPVMNTEAFF.

The chain carries TRBV6-1 and TRBJ2-6, with D unresolved. The CDR3 is 14 amino acids. V lost 4 bases, J lost 5 bases, and 9 bases lay in between. CDR1 is MNHNS, CDR2 SASEGT, per germline. CDR3 sequence (DNA): TGTGCCAGCAGTGGTGGTGTCTGGGCCAACGTCCTGACTTTC. It encodes CASSGGVWANVLTF.

The chain carries TRBV25-1 and TRBJ2-1; D might be TRBD2 (6 bases). Trimming took 1 base from V and 3 from J, leaving 16 bases between them. The CDR3 consists of 17 residues. From germline, CDR1 is MGHDK and CDR2 SYGVNS. Written as DNA, the CDR3 is TGTGCCAGCAGTGAATCGAACGGGGGATCCGTCTACAATGAGCAGTTCTTC. Translation gives CASSESNGGSVYNEQFF. Complete variable domain (other parts from reference TRBV25-1 and TRBJ2-1): EADIYQTPRYLVIGTGKKITLECSQTMGHDKMYWYQQDPGMELHLIHYSYGVNSTEKGDLSSESTVSRIRTEHFPLTLESARPSHTSQYLCASSESNGGSVYNEQFFGPGTRLTVL.

This clone was counted a few times. This chain joins TRBV18 and TRBJ2-3; a possible D gene is TRBD1 (6 bases). Germline values: CDR1 KGHSH, CDR2 LQKENI. With 2 bases removed from V and 0 bases from J, the gap between germline ends came to 18 bases. The CDR3 covers 18 residues. In nucleotides, the CDR3 is TGTGCCAGCTCACCAAATAGAGCCGGGACAAGGAGCACAGATACGCAGTATTTT. Translating it yields CASSPNRAGTRSTDTQYF.

The gene calls are TRBV6-1 and TRBJ1-5, with a possible D match to TRBD1 (5 bases). CDR1 MNHNS and CDR2 SASEGT come from the germline V gene. The CDR3 extends over 14 amino acids. Trimming left V 5 bases short and J 5 bases short, with 13 bases between. The CDR3 is CASSTGNPHQPQHF. The CDR3 DNA reads TGTGCCAGCAGTACAGGTAACCCCCATCAGCCCCAGCATTTT.

This rearrangement joins TRBV5-1 to TRBJ2-1, with no clear D. This CDR3 has 15 residues. V lost 0 bases, J lost 1 base, and 8 bases lay in between. Germline-derived CDR1 and CDR2 are SGHRS and YFSETQ. Written as DNA, the CDR3 is TGCGCCAGCAGCTTGGAGTGGGTATCCTACAATGAGCAGTTCTTC. It is translated as CASSLEWVSYNEQFF.

This clone was picked up one time. The chain is built from TRBV4-1 and TRBJ2-4; weak D call: TRBD2 (5 bases). Germline V gene data show CDR1 as MGHRA and CDR2 as YSYEKL. The CDR3 totals 17 residues. V shed 0 bases and J shed 3 bases, with 15 bases lying between them. Here the CDR3 reads CASSQDLRPAGKNIQYF. CDR3 in DNA: TGCGCCAGCAGCCAAGACCTACGGCCGGCGGGCAAAAACATTCAGTACTTC.

The chain carries TRBV27 and TRBJ2-1; D gene unclear. The V end was cut by 3 bases, the J end by 0 bases, with 9 bases between. CDR3 length: 15 amino acids. Germline V gene sequence: CDR1 MNHEY, CDR2 SMNVEV (reference sequence). CDR3 sequence reads: CASSFSSTSYNEQFF. CDR3 DNA sequence: TGTGCCAGCAGTTTCTCCAGCACCTCCTACAATGAGCAGTTCTTC.

This clone appeared a few times. The rearrangement uses TRBV6-1 and TRBJ1-1; possible D gene TRBD1, 6 bases. Germline assignment: CDR1 MNHNS and CDR2 SASEGT. The CDR3 sequence is 15 residues long. Trimming left V 7 bases short and J 5 bases short, with 20 bases between. The DNA of the CDR3 is TGTGCCAGCAACCACCGCAGGGGTGGTCAGACTGAAGCTTTCTTT. It is translated as CASNHRRGGQTEAFF.